This TCR beta chain was observed in a study of T cell responses to AZD1222 COVID-19 vaccine (dated by TCRdb to 2020 to 2023). As for the study more broadly: Because spike-specific TCR depth and breadth did not differ between the two schedules, AZD1222 recipients who got a second dose at roughly 4 weeks were pooled with those who got a second dose at roughly 12 weeks. A total of just over 230 trial participants underwent TCR sequencing, of whom some 210 received two doses of AZD1222 and some 25 received two doses of the MenACWY control vaccine. Enrollment into the trials was organized by age into subgroups of 18-55, 56-69 and 70-plus years, and those subgroups contained roughly 140, 27 and 60 TCR-sequenced participants, respectively. Paper-wide results and their limitations: Conclusions about previously exposed vaccinees are limited because only 5 or 6 AZD1222 recipients were SARS-CoV-2 seropositive at baseline. Epitopes outside the regions mutated in the B.1.351 and B.1.1.7 variants were reportedly recognized by nearly half of the unique spike-specific TCRs. Most participants were white British and females outnumbered males, and the authors suggested that clonal diversity may have been underestimated. After two AZD1222 doses, both the breadth and the depth of spike-specific TCRs were significantly higher than at day 0 and than in MenACWY recipients. Vaccine-associated CD4 TCRs spanned the whole spike protein, with dominant responses in regions 160-218 and 743-854. Because no day 14 peak-response samples were available, the repertoires could be characterized only after the peak T cell response. In the small 56-69-year group, the increase in depth fell short of significance, most likely because of low power.

From a lookup of the germline V gene (reference sequence), CDR1 and CDR2 are LNHDA and SQIVND. There are 15 amino acids in the CDR3, from cysteine to phenylalanine inclusive. Kept here is only the CDR3 DNA, which spans 45 bases and is read in frame from base 1. At the junction V is shortened by 5 bases and J by 7 bases; bases outside the gene matches: 9. The sample's time point label, in plain terms: baseline before first vaccination. Vaccinee samples were obtained from the UK trials COV001 and COV002, which included a single-blind randomized controlled phase 2/3 trial of AZD1222 (ChAdOx1 nCoV-19) in healthy adults. For TCRbeta chain sequencing, PBMC samples from trial participants were taken at day 0 and at day 28 after the second dose. The CDR3 regions of human TCRbeta chains were analyzed by immunosequencing. In the original analysis: TCRs in the repertoires were matched against a reference library of SARS-CoV-2-specific TCRs that had been generated with the MIRA antigen-specificity platform. Breadth meant the fraction of unique TCRs that were SARS-CoV-2-associated, whereas depth meant the fraction of total T cells that were SARS-CoV-2-associated. Using the MIRA data, every spike-specific TCR was mapped to the spike region that the TCR reacted to and assigned to either a CD4 or a CD8 class. Log10-transformed breadth and depth values were compared by one-way ANOVA with Sidak's multiple comparisons tests. TCRdb carries this immuneACCESS record with in-frame sequences only. Its versions omit some clonotypes, under half of them owing to an unresolved V gene in the studies checked, with the rest unexplained. That table furnishes V, J and clone size, whereas the DNA furnished D and trimming. In all, the sample holds 130,000 or so clones, and around 84% of those were seen once. The top ten constitute less than 15% of the sample.

This clone is deemed medium-sized (0.01 to 0.1%). Its antigen has not been determined. It has no much larger one-base neighbor in the sample; base qualities were not kept. The receptor was derived from an adult in good health. The V and J segments used are TRBV19 and TRBJ2-1; TRBD2 lines up with 9 middle nucleotides. The sample here was peripheral blood, taken on day 0 of AZD1222 vaccination. CDR3 reads: CASSPTSLAGNEQFF. Read as DNA, the sequence is TGTGCCAGTAGTCCCACATCACTAGCGGGTAATGAGCAGTTCTTC.